A selection of T cell receptor beta chains follows, all from one sample in a study of blood T cells in healthy people across ages. TCRdb independently ran MiXCR on the 5' RACE reads; one entry per CDR3 protein. The table has more than 600,000 distinct CDR3 sequences, around 25% seen once. Another study also made use of these data, one on T cells of mothers and their children.

Sequencing input: blood. These receptors all come from a boy between 10 and 17 years old in good health. Each CDR3 is given with its conserved first and last residue. The D gene is left open where the match is weak. Only some rows state a clone size, as once, few, many or a class for expanded clones.

d_call	v_call	clone_size	j_call	cdr3_nt	cdr3_aa
.	TRBV6-5	.	TRBJ2-4	TGTGCCAGCACCAAACCGGGGGGCGAAAACATTCAGTACTTC	CASTKPGGENIQYF
.	TRBV6-5	few	TRBJ1-5	TGTGCCAGCAGTTATCTAGGGGGTAGCAATCAGCCCCAGCATTTT	CASSYLGGSNQPQHF
.	TRBV24-1	.	TRBJ2-1	TGTGCCACCAGTGATTGGTCAGGGGCTCCAAATGAGCAGTTCTTC	CATSDWSGAPNEQFF
.	TRBV4-3	few	TRBJ1-2	TGCGCCAGCAGCCAAGCCTCGGGACAAGTTATGACCTATGGCTACACCTTC	CASSQASGQVMTYGYTF
TRBD2	TRBV25-1	.	TRBJ2-3	TGTGCCAGCGGTATAGCGGGAGGGCCAGTAGATACGCAGTATTTT	CASGIAGGPVDTQYF
.	TRBV9	few	TRBJ2-7	TGTGCCAGCAGCGTAGTGCCGTACGAGCAGTACTTC	CASSVVPYEQYF
TRBD2	TRBV20-1	.	TRBJ2-3	TGCAGTGCCGACAAGAGCGGGGGGTTTACAGATACGCAGTATTTT	CSADKSGGFTDTQYF
.	TRBV6-6	few	TRBJ2-7	TGTGCCAGCAGGTCCGGGAGCGATACCTACGAGCAGTACTTC	CASRSGSDTYEQYF
.	TRBV5-1	few	TRBJ1-5	TGCGCCAGCAGCTTGGTCCCCGGGGGAGGGTTAACCCCGGATCAGCCCCAGCATTTT	CASSLVPGGGLTPDQPQHF
.	TRBV27	.	TRBJ2-7	TGTGCCAGTTTAGGAGCAGGGACCGAGCAGTACTTC	CASLGAGTEQYF
TRBD1	TRBV3-1	.	TRBJ2-7	TGTGCCAGCAGACGAGGACAGGACCCTTCGAAGCAGTACTTC	CASRRGQDPSKQYF
.	TRBV7-2	.	TRBJ2-7	TGTGCCAGCAGCTTAGCGCCCGGGGGCGAGCAGTACTTC	CASSLAPGGEQYF
TRBD1	TRBV5-1	few	TRBJ2-2	TGCGCCAGCGGCCGGGACAGGGGACCCGGGGAGCTGTTTTTT	CASGRDRGPGELFF
.	TRBV6-1	.	TRBJ2-1	TGTGCCAGCAGTGAAGTGGGTGGGGGGCACTCCTACAATGAGCAGTTCTTC	CASSEVGGGHSYNEQFF
.	TRBV29-1	.	TRBJ2-5	TGCAGCGTTGTCCGGGTAGGACGGGAGACCCAGTACTTC	CSVVRVGRETQYF
.	TRBV4-2	.	TRBJ2-5	TGTGCCAGCAGCCAAGAGGTAGAGCGGGAGACCCAGTACTTC	CASSQEVERETQYF